The present T cell receptor (beta chain) was sequenced within a study of T cell changes during pregnancy in multiple sclerosis. This CDR3 contains 14 residues. V was clipped by 2 bases and J by 4 bases, with 11 bases between them. CDR1 and CDR2 from the germline V gene are SNHLY and FYNNEI. Assay: immunoSEQ multiplex PCR; the TCRdb copy retains only in-frame clones and omits some. The table lists around 99,000 clones, approximately 92% of them singletons. The TCR comes from a female donor with multiple sclerosis, enrolled in a pregnancy study. This material consisted of peripheral blood, taken in the first trimester of pregnancy. The genes are TRBV2 and TRBJ2-5, with a possible D match to TRBD2 (5 bases). The CDR3 DNA sequence: TGTGCCAGCAGTGAACAGCTAGCAGGAGAGACCCAGTACTTC. Protein sequence: CASSEQLAGETQYF. The full variable domain, its missing parts supplied by reference TRBV2 and TRBJ2-5, is EPEVTQTPSHQVTQMGQEVILRCVPISNHLYFYWYRQILGQKVEFLVSFYNNEISEKSEIFDDQFSVERPDGSNFTLKIRSTKLEDSAMYFCASSEQLAGETQYFGPGTRLLVL.